This T cell receptor (beta chain) was sequenced during a study of read filtering for tumor transcriptome and immune sequencing. Study details: Among patients, approximately 17 were male and some 15 female, aged about 40 to 90 (mean about 72). IR-seq gave about 3.5 to 10.27 million TCR reads per sample; RNA-seq gave roughly 75 to 1,300.

By share, this clonotype counts as medium-sized (0.01 to 0.1%). Its antigen is unidentified. The ends lost 4 bases at V and 9 bases at J; junction bases unmatched: 8. Germline V gene lookup returns CDR1 SQVTM and CDR2 ANQGSEA. This CDR3 has 15 amino acids. Molecular barcoded adaptors covering alpha/delta and beta/gamma chains were used on 400 ng RNA. TCRdb passed the reads through MiXCR, listing each CDR3 protein once. Of 30,000 to 35,000 distinct CDR3 sequences listed, about 18% are singletons. Broader study findings: Roughly 80% of IR-seq clonotypes had a single read, yet these held around 4% of reads.

This clonotype originated in a donor aged 40 or over with multiple myeloma. Material: a population of CD138-negative cells sorted from bone marrow. The chain couples TRBV29-1 to TRBJ2-1; TRBD2 matches 14 bases. The CDR3 loop reads CSVGPGTSGSGEQFF. The CDR3 bases are TGCAGCGTTGGCCCCGGGACTAGCGGGAGCGGTGAGCAGTTCTTC.